The 6 T cell receptor beta chains below come from one sample, sequenced in a study of OX40 agonist ivuxolimab in advanced cancers. The protocol was immunoSEQ multiplex PCR, while the TCRdb copy is restricted to in-frame clones and leaves out a portion. The data show 74,000 or so clones, with approximately 95% seen just once and less than 0.35% held by the top ten. The sequenced sample was CD4+ or CD8+ T cells sorted from blood, obtained in a trial of the OX40 agonist ivuxolimab. Source of these receptors: an adult with an advanced solid tumor such as melanoma, head and neck, liver or kidney cancer.

The V call is TRBV7-9, the J call TRBJ2-7; 7 bases agree with TRBD1. CDR3 length: 14 residues. Germline V gene data show CDR1 as SEHNR and CDR2 as FQNEAQ (reference sequence). V gave up 5 bases and J gave up 3 bases; unmatched junction bases: 7. The CDR3 DNA sequence: TGTGCCAGCAGCGAGGGACAGAGCTTCTACGAGCAGTACTTC. Residues: CASSEGQSFYEQYF.

V and J are TRBV7-2 and TRBJ2-1; 8 bases map to TRBD1. This CDR3 comprises 11 residues. Trimming cost V 5 bases and J 15 bases; bases outside gene matches: 6. Per the germline V gene, CDR1 is SGHTA and CDR2 is FQGNSA. CDR3 nucleotides: TGTGCCAGCAGCCCGCAGGGGGCCAGGTTCTTC. Protein: CASSPQGARFF.

The V gene is TRBV5-8, the J gene TRBJ1-2; tentative D call: TRBD1 (6 bases). Germline CDR1 SGHTS, CDR2 YDEGEE. The ends were cut back, 5 bases at V and 3 bases at J, with 11 bases in the middle. This CDR3 is built from 13 residues. For the CDR3, the DNA is TGTGCCAGCAGTCCGGGACAAGACTATGGCTACACCTTC. Its translation is CASSPGQDYGYTF. Filled out from reference TRBV5-8 and TRBJ1-2, the complete variable domain reads EAGVTQSPTHLIKTRGQQATLRCSPISGHTSVYWYQQALGLGLQFLLWYDEGEERNRGNFPPRFSGRQFPNYSSELNVNALELEDSALYLCASSPGQDYGYTFGSGTRLTVV.

The V gene is TRBV5-4, the J gene TRBJ2-1; 8 bases are a match to TRBD2. This CDR3 spans 15 amino acids. J lost 4 bases, V lost 3 bases, and 6 bases had no gene match. CDR1 is SGHNT and CDR2 is YYREEE in the germline V gene (reference sequence). As DNA, the CDR3 is TGTGCCAGCAGCTGGGGGCGGGGGGCTTACAATGAGCAGTTCTTC. Protein product: CASSWGRGAYNEQFF.

The V call is TRBV27, the J call TRBJ2-7; tentatively, D is TRBD2 (7 bases). Germline assignment: CDR1 MNHEY and CDR2 SMNVEV (reference sequence). This CDR3 is built from 15 residues. V gave up 3 bases and J gave up 3 bases, with 15 bases separating them. For the CDR3, the DNA is TGTGCCAGCAGTTTGGGGGGGACACAGGGCTACGAGCAGTACTTC. Protein product: CASSLGGTQGYEQYF.

The genes are TRBV29-1 and TRBJ2-2; D possibly corresponds to TRBD1 (5 bases). From germline, CDR1 is SQVTM and CDR2 ANQGSEA. This CDR3 is built from 14 residues. Deletions cut 6 bases from V and 3 bases from J, with 14 bases between. The CDR3 nucleotides read TGCAGCGTGGCACCAGGGAAGGACACCGGGGAGCTGTTTTTT. Amino acid sequence: CSVAPGKDTGELFF.